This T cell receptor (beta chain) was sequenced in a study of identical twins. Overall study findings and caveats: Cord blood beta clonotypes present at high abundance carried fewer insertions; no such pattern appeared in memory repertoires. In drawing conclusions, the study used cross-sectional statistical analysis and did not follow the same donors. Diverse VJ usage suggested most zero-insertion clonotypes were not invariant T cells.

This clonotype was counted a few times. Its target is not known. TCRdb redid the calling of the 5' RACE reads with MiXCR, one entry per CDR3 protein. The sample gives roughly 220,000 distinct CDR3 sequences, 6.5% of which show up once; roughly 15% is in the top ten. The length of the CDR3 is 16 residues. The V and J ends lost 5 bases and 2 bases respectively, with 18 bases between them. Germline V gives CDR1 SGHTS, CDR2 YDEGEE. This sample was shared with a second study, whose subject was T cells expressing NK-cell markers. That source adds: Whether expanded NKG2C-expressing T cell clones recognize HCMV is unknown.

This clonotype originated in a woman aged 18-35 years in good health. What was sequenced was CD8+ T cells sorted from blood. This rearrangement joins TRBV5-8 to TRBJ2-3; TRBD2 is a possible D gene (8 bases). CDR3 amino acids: CASRSREGAITDTQYF. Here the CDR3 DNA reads TGTGCCAGCAGGAGCCGGGAGGGGGCGATCACAGATACGCAGTATTTT.